The 10 T cell receptor beta chains reported below all come from one sample, sequenced in a study of T cells in Graves' hyperthyroidism and ophthalmopathy. Amplification of TCR beta CDR3 regions used RNA as the template. TCR CDR3 underwent first-round RT-PCR with the HTBI primer set. MiXCR, applied by TCRdb to the multiplex PCR reads, yields one record per CDR3 protein. Of around 250,000 distinct CDR3 sequences listed, less than 15% are singletons. Sequencing was done on a sample of blood. The receptors come from a woman aged 40 to 55 with Graves' hyperthyroidism that later progressed to Graves' ophthalmopathy.

The table lists this clonotype with a few counts. This may arise from a read error, as a much more abundant clone is one base away. DNA for the CDR3: TGTGCCAGCAGTGCCCGGGGAGGATACGGCAATCAGCCCCAGCATTTT. This translates into CASSARGGYGNQPQHF. The V call is TRBV27, the J call TRBJ1-5; D unresolved. Germline V CDR1 and CDR2: MNHEY, SMNVEV (reference sequence). The V and J ends lost 5 bases and 2 bases respectively, with 16 bases between them. The CDR3 has 16 residues.

This clonotype was detected ten times or more. The chain carries TRBV12-3 or TRBV12-4 and TRBJ2-7; D unclear. V was pared by 4 bases and J by 0 bases, with 13 bases between. The CDR3 covers 15 residues. The CDR3 loop is CASSYRPESSYEQYF. The CDR3 coding sequence is TGTGCCAGCAGTTACCGTCCCGAGAGCTCCTACGAGCAGTACTTC.

This clonotype was detected many times. J is TRBJ2-1 and V is TRBV20-1, with 7 bases that match TRBD1. Germline CDR1 and CDR2: DFQATT and SNEGSKA (reference sequence). V shed 3 bases, J shed 12 bases, and the junction held 11 bases outside the gene matches. This CDR3 comprises 13 residues. This chain's CDR3 is CSASGTVTDRQFF. In DNA form, the CDR3 reads TGCAGTGCTAGTGGGACAGTGACCGACCGGCAGTTCTTC.

Many counts were recorded for this clonotype. The rearrangement joins TRBV9 to TRBJ2-7; D is unclear. The CDR3 has 16 residues. Germline-derived CDR1 and CDR2 are SGDLS and YYNGEE. V lost 0 bases and J 5 bases, leaving 18 bases between the germline ends. DNA of the CDR3: TGTGCCAGCAGCGTAGGCCTTCGGCACTGGGTGGACGAGCAGTACTTC. Protein sequence: CASSVGLRHWVDEQYF.

This clonotype was observed at least ten times. This chain links TRBV28 with TRBJ1-1; 9 bases align to TRBD1. The junction had 16 bases not matched to a gene; V was cut back by 5 bases and J by 3 bases. The germline V gene encodes CDR1 MDHEN and CDR2 SYDVKM. This CDR3 is built from 18 residues. CDR3 region: CASSAEPGTGIRHTEAFF. DNA for the CDR3: TGTGCCAGCAGTGCCGAGCCAGGGACAGGGATTCGACACACTGAAGCTTTCTTT.

This clonotype has ten or more counts. The chain combines TRBV6-1 with TRBJ1-5; 7 nucleotides line up with TRBD1. V lost 6 bases and J lost 7; bases outside the gene matches: 9. Germline values: CDR1 MNHNS, CDR2 SASEGT. This CDR3 region has 14 residues. In DNA form, the CDR3 reads TGTGCCAGCAGGCGACAGGGTACTGACCAGCCCCAGCATTTT. As protein: CASRRQGTDQPQHF.

This clonotype showed up many times. This rearrangement joins TRBV24-1 to TRBJ2-1; possibly TRBD1 or TRBD2 for D (6 bases each). V lost 4 bases to trimming and J lost 7 bases, with 19 bases between them. This CDR3 contains 16 residues. The germline CDR1 and CDR2 sequences are KGHDR and SFDVKD. The CDR3 DNA reads as TGTGCCACCAGTGACCCCCTAGGGGGACTTAAAAATGAGCAGTTCTTC. Protein: CATSDPLGGLKNEQFF.

The gene calls are TRBV28 and TRBJ2-5; 16 bases agree with TRBD2. From germline, CDR1 is MDHEN and CDR2 SYDVKM. J was trimmed by 5 bases and V by 8 bases; bases with no gene match: 11. The CDR3 has 17 residues. The CDR3 region is CASPPSGLAGGDETQYF. DNA for the CDR3: TGTGCCAGCCCTCCTTCGGGACTAGCGGGAGGGGACGAGACCCAGTACTTC.

V and J are TRBV11-2 and TRBJ2-1; the D gene could be TRBD1 or TRBD2 (6 bases each). V was clipped by 1 base and J by 6 bases, with 13 bases between them. This CDR3 is built from 15 residues. CDR1 SGHAT and CDR2 FQNNGV come from the germline V gene. CDR3 sequence (DNA): TGTGCCAGCAGCTTAGGGGGGGCCTTATCCAATGAGCAGTTCTTC. Its translation: CASSLGGALSNEQFF. The full variable domain, rest sourced from reference TRBV11-2 and TRBJ2-1, is EAGVAQSPRYKIIEKRQSVAFWCNPISGHATLYWYQQILGQGPKLLIQFQNNGVVDDSQLPKDRFSAERLKGVDSTLKIQPAKLEDSAVYLCASSLGGALSNEQFFGPGTRLTVL.

This clonotype has at least ten counts. A much larger clone is a single base away; this may be a read error. The chain carries TRBV18 and TRBJ1-1, with no clear D. The CDR3 totals 12 residues. V shed 3 bases and J shed 1 base, with 3 bases lying between them. Germline V lookup: CDR1 KGHSH, CDR2 LQKENI. The CDR3 bases are TGTGCCAGCTCACCTCAGAACACTGAAGCTTTCTTT. Translated: CASSPQNTEAFF.